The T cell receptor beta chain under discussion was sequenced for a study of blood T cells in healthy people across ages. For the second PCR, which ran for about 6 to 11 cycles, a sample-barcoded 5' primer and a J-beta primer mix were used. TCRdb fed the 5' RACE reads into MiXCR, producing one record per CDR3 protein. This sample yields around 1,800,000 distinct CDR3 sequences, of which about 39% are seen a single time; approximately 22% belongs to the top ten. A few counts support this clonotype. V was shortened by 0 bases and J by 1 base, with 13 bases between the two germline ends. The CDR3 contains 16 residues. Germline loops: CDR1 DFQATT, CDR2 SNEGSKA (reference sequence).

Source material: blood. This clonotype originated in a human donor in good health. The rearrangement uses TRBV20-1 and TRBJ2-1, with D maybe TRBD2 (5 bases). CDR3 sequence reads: CSARDAASLSYNEQFF. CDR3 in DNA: TGCAGTGCTAGAGATGCGGCTAGCCTGTCCTACAATGAGCAGTTCTTC.